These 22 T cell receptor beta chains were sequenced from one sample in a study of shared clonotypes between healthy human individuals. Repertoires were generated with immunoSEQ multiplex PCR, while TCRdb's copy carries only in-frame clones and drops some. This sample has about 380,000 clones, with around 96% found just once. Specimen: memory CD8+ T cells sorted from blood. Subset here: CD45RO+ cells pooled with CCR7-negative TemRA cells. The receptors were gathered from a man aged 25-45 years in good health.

CDR3 amino acids: CASSRRDRGRDQPQHF. CDR3 bases: TGTGCCAGCAGCCGAAGGGACAGGGGGCGCGATCAGCCCCAGCATTTT. The chain combines TRBV7-8 with TRBJ1-5, with TRBD1 identical over 12 bases. This CDR3 is 16 amino acids long. Germline lookup yields CDR1 SGHVS and CDR2 FQNEAQ. V lost 5 bases, J lost 5 bases, and 7 bases stayed unmatched.

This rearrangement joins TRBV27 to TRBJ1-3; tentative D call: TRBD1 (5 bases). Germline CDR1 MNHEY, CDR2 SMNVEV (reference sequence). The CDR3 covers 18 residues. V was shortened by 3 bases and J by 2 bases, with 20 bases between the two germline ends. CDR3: CASSLASYQGATGNTIYF. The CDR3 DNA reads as TGTGCCAGCAGTTTGGCCTCGTATCAGGGCGCGACTGGAAACACCATATATTTT.

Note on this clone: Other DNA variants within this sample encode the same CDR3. The CDR3 DNA reads TGTGCCAGCAGCGTAGATGGATCTTCCTACGAGCAGTACTTC. Translating it yields CASSVDGSSYEQYF. The chain combines TRBV9 with TRBJ2-7, with D hard to call. This CDR3 region has 14 residues. The ends were cut back, 0 bases at V and 1 base at J, with 8 bases in the middle. Germline V gives CDR1 SGDLS, CDR2 YYNGEE.

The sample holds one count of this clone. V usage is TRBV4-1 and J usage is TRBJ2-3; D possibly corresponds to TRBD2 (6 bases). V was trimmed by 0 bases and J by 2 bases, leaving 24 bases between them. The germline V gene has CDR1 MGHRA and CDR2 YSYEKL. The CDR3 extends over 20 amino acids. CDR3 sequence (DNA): TGCGCCAGCAGCCAAGAAGCAACGGGACTCACTCAACGGGCCACAGATACGCAGTATTTT. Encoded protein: CASSQEATGLTQRATDTQYF.

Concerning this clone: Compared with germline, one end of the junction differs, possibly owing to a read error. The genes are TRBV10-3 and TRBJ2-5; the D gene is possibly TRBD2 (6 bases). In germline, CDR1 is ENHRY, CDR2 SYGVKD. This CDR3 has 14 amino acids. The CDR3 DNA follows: TGTGCCATCAGGGGGGGAGGATTCCAAGAGGCCCAGTACTTC. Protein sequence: CAIRGGGFQEAQYF.

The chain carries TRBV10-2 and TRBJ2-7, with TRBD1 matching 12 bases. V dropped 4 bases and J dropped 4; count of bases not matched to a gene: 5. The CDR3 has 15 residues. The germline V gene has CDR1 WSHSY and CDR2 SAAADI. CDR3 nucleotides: TGCGCCAGCAGTGTTCCGGGACAGGGGGCTTACGAGCAGTACTTC. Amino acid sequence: CASSVPGQGAYEQYF.

The DNA of the CDR3 is TGTGCCAGCAGTTTGAGACTAGCGGCCTACAATGAGCAGTTCTTC. As protein: CASSLRLAAYNEQFF. The V gene is TRBV27, the J gene TRBJ2-1, with 9 bases that match TRBD2. V dropped 3 bases and J dropped 2; count of bases not matched to a gene: 2. Germline CDR1 MNHEY, CDR2 SMNVEV (reference sequence). The CDR3 spans 15 residues.

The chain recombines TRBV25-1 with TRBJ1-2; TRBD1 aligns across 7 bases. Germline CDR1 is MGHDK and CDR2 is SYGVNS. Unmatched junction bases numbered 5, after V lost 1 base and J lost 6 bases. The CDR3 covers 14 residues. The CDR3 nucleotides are TGTGCCAGCAGTGAATGGGGCAGGGGGGATGGCTACACCTTC. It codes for CASSEWGRGDGYTF.

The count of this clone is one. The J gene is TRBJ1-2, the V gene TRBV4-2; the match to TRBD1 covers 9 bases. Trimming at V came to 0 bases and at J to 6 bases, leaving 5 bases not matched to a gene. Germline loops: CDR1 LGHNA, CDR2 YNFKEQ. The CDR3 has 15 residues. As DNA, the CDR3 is TGTGCCAGCAGCCAAGATTGGAGACAGGGGGATGGCTACACCTTC. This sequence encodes CASSQDWRQGDGYTF.

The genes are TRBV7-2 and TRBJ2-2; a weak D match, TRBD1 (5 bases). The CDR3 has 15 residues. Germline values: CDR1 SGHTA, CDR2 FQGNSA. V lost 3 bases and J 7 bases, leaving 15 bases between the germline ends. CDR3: CASSFSPQVLGELFF. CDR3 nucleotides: TGTGCCAGCAGCTTTTCCCCACAGGTTCTCGGGGAGCTGTTTTTT.

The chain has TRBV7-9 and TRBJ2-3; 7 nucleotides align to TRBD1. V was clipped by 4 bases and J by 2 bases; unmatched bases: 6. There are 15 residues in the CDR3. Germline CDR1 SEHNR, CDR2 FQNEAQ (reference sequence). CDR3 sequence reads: CASSSTGAITDTQYF. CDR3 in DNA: TGTGCCAGCAGCTCTACAGGGGCCATCACAGATACGCAGTATTTT.

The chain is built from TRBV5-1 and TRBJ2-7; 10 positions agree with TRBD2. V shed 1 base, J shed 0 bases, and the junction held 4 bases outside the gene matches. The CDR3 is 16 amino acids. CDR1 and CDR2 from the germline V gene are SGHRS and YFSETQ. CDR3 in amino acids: CASSLLLAGTSYEQYF. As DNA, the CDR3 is TGCGCCAGCAGCTTGTTACTAGCGGGAACCTCCTACGAGCAGTACTTC.

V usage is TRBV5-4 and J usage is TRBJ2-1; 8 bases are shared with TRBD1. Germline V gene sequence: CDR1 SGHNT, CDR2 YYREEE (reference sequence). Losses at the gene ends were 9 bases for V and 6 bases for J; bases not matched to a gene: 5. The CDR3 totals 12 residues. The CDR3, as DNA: TGTGCCATCCTCGGACAGGGCAATGAGCAGTTCTTC. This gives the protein CAILGQGNEQFF.

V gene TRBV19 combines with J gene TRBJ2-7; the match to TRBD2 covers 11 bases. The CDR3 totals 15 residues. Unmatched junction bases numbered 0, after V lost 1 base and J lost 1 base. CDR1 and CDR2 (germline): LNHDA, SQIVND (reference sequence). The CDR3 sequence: CASSIGLAGSYEQYF. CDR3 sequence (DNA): TGTGCCAGTAGTATAGGACTAGCGGGATCCTACGAGCAGTACTTC.

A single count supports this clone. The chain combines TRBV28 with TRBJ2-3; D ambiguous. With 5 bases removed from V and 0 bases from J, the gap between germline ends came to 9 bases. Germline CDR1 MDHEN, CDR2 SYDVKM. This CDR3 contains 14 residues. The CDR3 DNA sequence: TGTGCCAGCAGTCCAAACCCCAGCACAGATACGCAGTATTTT. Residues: CASSPNPSTDTQYF.

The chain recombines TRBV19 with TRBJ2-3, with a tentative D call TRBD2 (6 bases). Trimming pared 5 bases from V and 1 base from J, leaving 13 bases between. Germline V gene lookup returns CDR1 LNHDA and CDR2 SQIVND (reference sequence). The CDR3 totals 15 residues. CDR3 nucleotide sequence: TGTGCCAGTAGTCGGTGGGCTAGCGGCACAGATACGCAGTATTTT. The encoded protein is CASSRWASGTDTQYF.

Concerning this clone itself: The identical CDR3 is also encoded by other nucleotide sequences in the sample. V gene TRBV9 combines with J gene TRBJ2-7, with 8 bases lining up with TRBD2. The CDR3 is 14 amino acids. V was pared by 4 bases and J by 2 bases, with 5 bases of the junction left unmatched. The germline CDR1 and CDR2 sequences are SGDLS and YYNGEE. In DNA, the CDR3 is TGTGCCAGCAGCCCTACTAGCGGAGCCTACGAGCAGTACTTC. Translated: CASSPTSGAYEQYF.

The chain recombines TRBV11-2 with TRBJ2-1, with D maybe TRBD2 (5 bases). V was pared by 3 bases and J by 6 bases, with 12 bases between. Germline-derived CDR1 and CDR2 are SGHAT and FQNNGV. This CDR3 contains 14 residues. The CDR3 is CASSFAERVNEQFF. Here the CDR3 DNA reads TGTGCCAGCAGCTTCGCGGAGAGGGTCAATGAGCAGTTCTTC.

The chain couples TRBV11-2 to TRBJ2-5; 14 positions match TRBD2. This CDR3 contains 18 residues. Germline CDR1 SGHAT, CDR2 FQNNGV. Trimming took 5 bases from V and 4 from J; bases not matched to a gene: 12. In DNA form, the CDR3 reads TGTGCCAGCAGCACGTGGGGGACTAGCGGGAGTGGGGCAGAGACCCAGTACTTC. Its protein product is CASSTWGTSGSGAETQYF.

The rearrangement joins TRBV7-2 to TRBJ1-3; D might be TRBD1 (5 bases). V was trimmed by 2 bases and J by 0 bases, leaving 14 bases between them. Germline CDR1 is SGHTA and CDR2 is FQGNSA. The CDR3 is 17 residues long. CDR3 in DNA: TGTGCCAGCAGCTTACCCTCCAGGGCAAGCTCTGGAAACACCATATATTTT. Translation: CASSLPSRASSGNTIYF.

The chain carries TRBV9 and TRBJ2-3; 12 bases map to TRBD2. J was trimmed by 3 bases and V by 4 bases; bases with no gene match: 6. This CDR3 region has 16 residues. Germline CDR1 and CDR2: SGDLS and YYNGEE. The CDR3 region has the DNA TGTGCCAGCAGCACGGGGGGGACTAGCGGGACAGATACGCAGTATTTT. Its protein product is CASSTGGTSGTDTQYF.

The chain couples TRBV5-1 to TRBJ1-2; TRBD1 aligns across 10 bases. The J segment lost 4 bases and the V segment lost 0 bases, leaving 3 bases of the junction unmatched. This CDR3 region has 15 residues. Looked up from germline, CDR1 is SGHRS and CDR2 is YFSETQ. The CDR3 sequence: CASSLATGGGYGYTF. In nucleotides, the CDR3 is TGCGCCAGCAGCTTGGCGACAGGGGGCGGCTATGGCTACACCTTC.